The source of this T cell receptor (beta chain) is a study of blood T cell repertoires in COVID-19. About the study: Both acute and convalescent COVID-19 samples were obtained from the United States, Italy and Spain. T cells, B-cell-depleted T cells, or PBMCs provided the cDNA or gDNA that served as material.

J was trimmed by 10 bases and V by 5 bases; bases with no gene match: 13. The germline CDR1 and CDR2 sequences are LNHDA and SQIVND (reference sequence). This CDR3 spans 15 amino acids. Original processing notes: The authors estimated nucleated cell counts from reference gene primer amplification. TCRdb's copy holds only in-frame clones and misses some; the assay was immunoSEQ multiplex PCR. V, J and clone size were drawn from that table, and D and trimming were deduced from the DNA. The sample shows a few hundred thousand clones, 89% of them seen only once. This clone was counted only a few times. This chain links TRBV19 with TRBJ1-1; 10 positions agree with TRBD1. The clonotype originates from a man aged 40-50 years with acute or convalescent COVID-19. The sequenced material came from peripheral blood. In DNA form, the CDR3 reads TGTGCCAGTAGTCCCCGGACAGGGGGAGTTCCGAGAGCTTTCTTT. It translates to CASSPRTGGVPRAFF.